This T cell receptor beta chain was identified during a study of cytomegalovirus exposure and HLA in healthy donors. Overall study results and limits: Most observed TCR sequences were rare, whereas some public TCRs were detected in many donors.

The PCR made use of 60 Vbeta and 13 Jbeta primers. Sequenced by immunoSEQ multiplex PCR; TCRdb stores in-frame clones only, minus some. The sample gives 150,000 to 200,000 clones, 81% of which show up once; approximately 2% is in the top ten. In germline, CDR1 is SQVTM, CDR2 ANQGSEA. The length of the CDR3 is 14 residues. The V end was cut by 0 bases, the J end by 8 bases, with 14 bases between. This clone has ten or more counts. Its matching antigen is unknown. This clonotype was obtained from a woman between 18 and 30 years old in good health and CMV-seronegative. V and J are TRBV29-1 and TRBJ2-1, with D tentatively TRBD1 (5 bases). What was sequenced was PBMCs. CDR3 sequence (DNA): TGCAGCGTTGAAGATTACGAAGGGGTCGATGAGCAGTTCTTC. Amino acid sequence: CSVEDYEGVDEQFF.